The 13 T cell receptor beta chains below come from one sample, sequenced in a study of cytotoxic CD8 clonotypes in ibrutinib-treated CLL. Generated by immunoSEQ multiplex PCR, the TCRdb table keeps only in-frame clones and is missing some. The table shows about 17,000 clones, with approximately 80% occurring only once. The sample was PBMCs, taken before ibrutinib treatment. These receptors came from a human donor with chronic lymphocytic leukemia.

The chain combines TRBV11-3 with TRBJ2-1; D uncertain. Trimming left V 4 bases short and J 7 bases short, with 14 bases between. CDR1 is SGHNT, CDR2 YENEEA, per germline. The CDR3 runs 14 residues. The CDR3 region has the DNA TGTGCCAGCAGCTCATACAGCGACTGGAATGAGCAGTTCTTC. This translates into CASSSYSDWNEQFF.

V and J are TRBV6-5 and TRBJ2-7; tentative D call: TRBD2 (6 bases). This CDR3 spans 14 amino acids. Trimming removed 5 bases from V and 4 bases from J, with 15 bases in between. The germline gives CDR1 MNHEY, CDR2 SVGAGI. CDR3 in amino acids: CASSGAGLLYEQYF. The CDR3 bases are TGTGCCAGCAGTGGCGCGGGGCTGCTATACGAGCAGTACTTC.

This chain connects TRBV11-2 to TRBJ2-5, with D uncertain. CDR3 length: 11 residues. Germline values: CDR1 SGHAT, CDR2 FQNNGV. The V end lost 1 base, the J end lost 4 bases, and 1 base lay between the germline ends. DNA for the CDR3: TGTGCCAGCAGCTTAGGAGAGACCCAGTACTTC. Amino acids: CASSLGETQYF.

The gene calls are TRBV7-2 and TRBJ1-3; the D gene is possibly TRBD1 (5 bases). The germline CDR1 and CDR2 sequences are SGHTA and FQGNSA. V was cut by 0 bases and J by 0 bases, with 9 bases left in between. CDR3 size: 16 residues. The CDR3 is CASSLAFGGSGNTIYF. Written as DNA, the CDR3 is TGTGCCAGCAGCTTAGCATTCGGGGGCTCTGGAAACACCATATATTTT.

CDR3 sequence reads: CASSSPGSNYGYTF. The CDR3 region has the DNA TGTGCCAGCAGTTCTCCCGGTTCTAACTATGGCTACACCTTC. The chain joins TRBV27 to TRBJ1-2; D is uncertain. The CDR3 runs to 14 residues. Trimming took 4 bases from V and 0 from J, leaving 9 bases between them. In germline, CDR1 is MNHEY, CDR2 SMNVEV (reference sequence).

This clone is labeled as large. The chain carries TRBV15 and TRBJ2-7; D ambiguous. There are 16 residues in the CDR3. Trimming shortened V by 0 bases and J by 4 bases, and 16 bases separated the two germline ends. CDR1 and CDR2 from the germline V gene are LNHNV and YYDKDF (reference sequence). The CDR3 sequence: CATSRDMDAVQYEQYF. In nucleotides, the CDR3 is TGTGCCACCAGCAGAGATATGGACGCAGTACAGTACGAGCAGTACTTC.

The chain couples TRBV2 to TRBJ1-3, with a possible D match to TRBD1 (5 bases). The CDR3 totals 15 residues. Trimming took 4 bases from V and 0 from J, leaving 10 bases between them. Germline CDR1 reads SNHLY; CDR2 reads FYNNEI. This chain's CDR3 is CASSAGQVSGNTIYF. Here the CDR3 DNA reads TGTGCCAGCAGTGCCGGACAAGTCTCTGGAAACACCATATATTTT.

This clone was found a few times. This sequence joins TRBV7-3 and TRBJ2-3, with 7 bases matching TRBD2. The CDR3 is 15 amino acids. Unmatched junction bases numbered 7, after V lost 1 base and J lost 6 bases. CDR1 is SGHTA and CDR2 is FQGTGA in the germline V gene. CDR3 nucleotides: TGTGCCAGCAGCTTAAGCGGGAGAGGCGGGGATACGCAGTATTTT. As protein: CASSLSGRGGDTQYF. Drawing the rest from reference TRBV7-3 and TRBJ2-3, the complete variable domain is GAGVSQTPSNKVTEKGKYVELRCDPISGHTALYWYRQSLGQGPEFLIYFQGTGAADDSGLPNDRFFAVRPEGSVSTLKIQRTERGDSAVYLCASSLSGRGGDTQYFGPGTRLTVL.

V and J are TRBV7-6 and TRBJ2-7; D is perhaps TRBD2 (6 bases). Trimming left V 5 bases short and J 6 bases short, with 14 bases between. CDR1 is SGHVS, CDR2 FNYEAQ, per germline. The CDR3 covers 13 residues. The CDR3 nucleotides are TGTGCCAGCAGCCTACAAGTGGGGGGCGAGCAGTACTTC. Amino acid sequence: CASSLQVGGEQYF. Looking up the rest from reference TRBV7-6 and TRBJ2-7 gives the full variable domain: GAGVSQSPRYKVTKRGQDVALRCDPISGHVSLYWYRQALGQGPEFLTYFNYEAQQDKSGLPNDRFSAERPEGSISTLTIQRTEQRDSAMYRCASSLQVGGEQYFGPGTRLTVT.

The chain employs TRBV2 and TRBJ1-2, with TRBD1 as a possible D gene (6 bases). The CDR3 is 12 amino acids. V lost 7 bases, J lost 8 bases, and 14 bases lay in between. Per the germline V gene, CDR1 is SNHLY and CDR2 is FYNNEI. CDR3 sequence (DNA): TGTGCCAGCAAGGGGGGATCTCTAGGCTACACCTTC. Its protein is CASKGGSLGYTF.

This clone was detected a few times. The chain is built from TRBV19 and TRBJ1-5, with TRBD1 as a possible D gene (6 bases). The CDR3 has 12 amino acids. V was clipped by 11 bases and J by 4 bases, with 12 bases between them. Germline values: CDR1 LNHDA, CDR2 SQIVND (reference sequence). The CDR3, as DNA: TGTGCCGGGGGAACAGGGAATCAGCCCCAGCATTTT. Translated: CAGGTGNQPQHF.

The chain recombines TRBV2 with TRBJ2-5; D may be TRBD2 (7 bases). The germline V gene encodes CDR1 SNHLY and CDR2 FYNNEI. The CDR3 runs 14 residues. Trimming removed 4 bases from V and 5 bases from J, with 14 bases in between. For the CDR3, the DNA is TGTGCCAGCAGTGCCGGGGGAGGGGGTGAGACCCAGTACTTC. It is translated as CASSAGGGGETQYF.

The chain uses TRBV7-3 and TRBJ2-3; D uncertain. Germline V gives CDR1 SGHTA, CDR2 FQGTGA. The V gene lost 0 bases and the J gene lost 6 bases, with 13 bases spanning the gap. This CDR3 has 15 amino acids. The CDR3 DNA is TGTGCCAGCAGCTTAACTCGGGCTTTCGGCGATACGCAGTATTTT. Its protein is CASSLTRAFGDTQYF.